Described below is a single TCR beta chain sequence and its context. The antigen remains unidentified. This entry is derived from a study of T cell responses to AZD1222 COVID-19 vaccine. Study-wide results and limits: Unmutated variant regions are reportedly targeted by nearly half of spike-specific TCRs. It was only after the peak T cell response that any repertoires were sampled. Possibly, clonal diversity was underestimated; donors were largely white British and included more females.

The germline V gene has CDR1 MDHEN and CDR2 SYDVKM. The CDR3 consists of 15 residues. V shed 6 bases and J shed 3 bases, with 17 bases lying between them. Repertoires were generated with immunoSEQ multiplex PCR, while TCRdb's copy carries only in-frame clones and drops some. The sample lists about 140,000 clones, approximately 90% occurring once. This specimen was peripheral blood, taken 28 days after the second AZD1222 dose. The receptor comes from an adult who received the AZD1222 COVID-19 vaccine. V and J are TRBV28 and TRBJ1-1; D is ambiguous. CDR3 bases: TGTGCCAGCAGCCGACCTCGGGTATCGTACACTGAAGCTTTCTTT. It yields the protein CASSRPRVSYTEAFF.